The rows below give T cell receptor beta chains drawn from one sample of a study of blood T cell repertoires in COVID-19. Sequencing was performed with immunoSEQ multiplex PCR; in TCRdb, only in-frame clones are kept and a portion is missing. The sample shows about 29,000 clones, roughly nine tenths of them seen only once. Material for sequencing was peripheral blood. The receptors stem from a human donor with active COVID-19. The donor label of this sample is uncertain. Each CDR3 is given with its conserved first and last residue.

V gene,J gene,CDR3 protein
TRBV6-4,TRBJ2-3,CASSDEAGNTDTQYF
TRBV4-1,TRBJ2-4,CASSQDHTSGGLGAKNIQYF
TRBV11-3,TRBJ2-7,CASSPREGYEQYF
TRBV2,TRBJ1-5,CASSELQGPNPNTNQPQHF
TRBV13,TRBJ2-7,CASGSSESSYEQYF
TRBV6-5,TRBJ2-7,CASSYDRKVHEQYF
TRBV6-5,TRBJ2-1,CASSWGQLNNEQFF
TRBV15,TRBJ2-5,CATSRDVGFRGETQYF
TRBV5-1,TRBJ2-1,CASSLGGQRNEQFF
TRBV28,TRBJ2-1,CASRPGQVGNNEQFF
TRBV6-2/TRBV6-3,TRBJ1-2,CASSYMAGVYGYTF
TRBV5-4,TRBJ1-1,CASSLPGMNTEAFF
TRBV24-1,TRBJ2-2,CATSDPSRQGHTGELFF
TRBV12-3/TRBV12-4,TRBJ1-2,CASSWELNYGYTF
TRBV6-5,TRBJ1-2,CASTKTGSLFGYTF
TRBV3-1/TRBV3-2,TRBJ2-1,CASSPEYSSYNEQFF
TRBV4-2,TRBJ2-7,CASSPGQGVYEQYF
TRBV28,TRBJ2-7,CASSTSPGAPEQYF
TRBV2,TRBJ2-7,CASSEGLGLAYEQYF
TRBV5-4,TRBJ2-1,CASSALAGGPGEQFF
TRBV6-4,TRBJ2-3,CASSDDPAGRDTQYF
TRBV5-1,TRBJ2-3,CASSPGAPDTQYF
TRBV19,TRBJ2-3,CASSTSPVERANTQYF
TRBV6-5,TRBJ1-6,CASSDRGGANSPLHF
TRBV4-3,TRBJ1-4,CASSQDSGTTNEKLFF
TRBV7-3,TRBJ2-1,CASSLIGGEQFF
TRBV19,TRBJ2-2,CASSPGLGNTGELFF
TRBV6-5,TRBJ1-3,CASRRISGNTIYF
TRBV29-1,TRBJ2-7,CSVDLGQGSDEQYF
TRBV10-3,TRBJ2-3,CATRDRVKDTDTQYF
TRBV5-4,TRBJ2-6,CASSGQGAGANVLTF
TRBV27,TRBJ2-7,CASRGQGGEQYF
TRBV5-1,TRBJ2-7,CASSLGKTSGSVYEQYF
TRBV5-4,TRBJ2-5,CASSSRHATGEETQYF
TRBV5-1,TRBJ1-5,CASSLGNGDQPQHF
TRBV13,TRBJ2-1,CASSFTGTSGNNEQFF
TRBV7-8,TRBJ2-7,CASSFSGGSSYEQYF
TRBV2,TRBJ1-4,CASSHRGQREKLFF
TRBV21-1,TRBJ1-2,CASSPLPGQGSPNYGYTF
TRBV6-5,TRBJ2-1,CASSYSAEANEQFF
TRBV6-2/TRBV6-3,TRBJ1-5,CASSDRGTGVQPQHF
TRBV27,TRBJ1-4,CASSLSWQFNEKLFF
TRBV3-1/TRBV3-2,TRBJ2-2,CASSQHPGLAKLGELFF
TRBV6-6,TRBJ1-1,CASSYETGVRRAFF
TRBV12-3/TRBV12-4,TRBJ2-1,CASRGHYNEQFF
TRBV5-1,TRBJ2-2,CASSEDLAGTGELFF
TRBV6-4,TRBJ2-7,CASRGGYEQYF
TRBV19,TRBJ1-1,CASSIAQLNTEAFF
TRBV3-1/TRBV3-2,TRBJ2-3,CASSQEGAISQYF
TRBV3-1/TRBV3-2,TRBJ2-7,CASSQPPGDVGQYF
TRBV14,TRBJ2-6,CASSSQGSGANVLTF
TRBV21-1,TRBJ2-6,CASSISGGASSGANVLTF
TRBV7-6,TRBJ1-5,CASSLDRGWNQPQHF
TRBV19,TRBJ2-1,CASSAEEGLLLPEQFF
TRBV14,TRBJ2-5,CASSPIGLAGVRGETQYF
TRBV4-2,TRBJ2-7,CASSQEGGASYEQYF
TRBV2,TRBJ2-2,CASSRWATGELFF
TRBV4-1,TRBJ2-3,CASSQDPSGAGTQYF
TRBV18,TRBJ2-5,CASAWDSPREAQYF